Below, 21 T cell receptor beta chains from the same sample are listed, as sequenced in a study of early T cells in non-severe SARS-CoV-2 infection (dated by TCRdb to about 2021). Library construction relied on 5' RACE. TCRdb names NextSeq 500 as the instrument used. Using fastp trimming at Q25 and MiXCR clonotype assembly, TCRdb reanalyzed the public sequencing data and kept in-frame beta chains. Records with the same CDR3 protein are collapsed into one entry carrying the most frequent genes and DNA. The sample data list 60,000 or so distinct CDR3 sequences, and roughly 12% of these were observed just once. The ten largest clones take up over 1.3% of the sample. The sequencing here drew on whole blood, taken at baseline. The origin of the receptors is an adult who was a healthcare worker with PCR-confirmed SARS-CoV-2 infection or an uninfected control (not recorded which).

This clonotype was seen more than once but under ten times. J is TRBJ2-3 and V is TRBV19, with TRBD2 identical over 8 bases. The CDR3 runs 15 residues. Trimming took 4 bases from V and 5 from J; bases not matched to a gene: 8. Germline V CDR1 and CDR2: LNHDA, SQIVND (reference sequence). In nucleotides, the CDR3 is TGTGCCAGTAGTAGCCCCCGGCGGGGGGAAGATACGCAGTATTTT. This codes for CASSSPRRGEDTQYF.

The V gene is TRBV2, the J gene TRBJ2-7; the D gene is possibly TRBD1 (5 bases). Germline assignment: CDR1 SNHLY and CDR2 FYNNEI. The CDR3 runs to 15 residues. Trimming took off 7 bases at V and 5 bases at J, with 21 bases between the two ends. DNA for the CDR3: TGTGCCAGCAATCCCTCCTCCCGGACAAAGCACGAGCAGTACTTC. This encodes CASNPSSRTKHEQYF.

This clonotype was counted only a few times. The CDR3 protein is CASSTGNFYGYTF. CDR3 DNA sequence: TGTGCCAGCAGTACGGGGAATTTCTATGGCTACACCTTC. The chain links TRBV6-5 to TRBJ1-2; D call uncertain. Per germline, CDR1 MNHEY and CDR2 SVGAGI. The CDR3 sequence is 13 residues long. Trimming left V 5 bases short and J 4 bases short, with 11 bases between.

This clonotype turned up a few times. V gene TRBV28 combines with J gene TRBJ1-3; D not resolved. The CDR3 loop spans 12 amino acids. The V end was cut by 8 bases, the J end by 3 bases, with 8 bases between. In germline, CDR1 is MDHEN, CDR2 SYDVKM. The CDR3 is CASRGGGNTIYF. In DNA form, the CDR3 reads TGTGCCAGCCGGGGTGGTGGAAACACCATATATTTT.

The sample holds many counts of this clonotype. CDR3 in DNA: TGCAGCGTTTCTGAGGCGGGAGCAGGGCGCACCGGGGAGCTGTTTTTT. The encoded protein is CSVSEAGAGRTGELFF. The chain couples TRBV29-1 to TRBJ2-2; TRBD2 matches 7 bases. Germline V gene sequence: CDR1 SQVTM, CDR2 ANQGSEA. CDR3 length: 16 residues. V shed 5 bases and J 4 bases; nucleotides not matched to a gene: 13.

This clonotype was seen at least ten times. The chain uses TRBV24-1 and TRBJ1-5; no clear D. V was cut by 3 bases and J by 4 bases, with 3 bases left in between. CDR1 is KGHDR and CDR2 is SFDVKD in the germline V gene. CDR3 length: 12 residues. CDR3 DNA sequence: TGTGCCACCAGTGATGCGAATCAGCCCCAGCATTTT. Translation: CATSDANQPQHF.

The V call is TRBV12-3 or TRBV12-4, the J call TRBJ1-2; the D is unclear. This CDR3 region has 13 residues. The V and J ends lost 6 bases and 5 bases respectively, with 13 bases between them. The CDR3 reads CASRTEGGYGYTF. The CDR3 DNA sequence: TGTGCCAGCAGGACTGAAGGAGGGTATGGCTACACCTTC.

This chain joins TRBV5-1 and TRBJ2-3; possibly TRBD1 for D (6 bases). Trimming removed 1 base from V and 5 bases from J, with 11 bases in between. Looked up from germline, CDR1 is SGHRS and CDR2 is YFSETQ. CDR3 length: 14 residues. DNA for the CDR3: TGCGCCAGCAGCTTGCAAAACAGGGAAGATACGCAGTATTTT. It specifies CASSLQNREDTQYF.

The chain recombines TRBV20-1 with TRBJ1-5; D is uncertain. Germline-derived CDR1 and CDR2 are DFQATT and SNEGSKA (reference sequence). Trimming pared 0 bases from V and 0 bases from J, leaving 6 bases between. This CDR3 region has 14 residues. The CDR3 coding sequence is TGCAGTGCTAGAGATCTAGTTAGCAATCAGCCCCAGCATTTT. Its protein product is CSARDLVSNQPQHF.

This clonotype was recorded many times. The gene calls are TRBV14 and TRBJ1-6; 8 bases map to TRBD1. V was pared by 4 bases and J by 4 bases, with 6 bases of the junction left unmatched. The CDR3 runs to 16 residues. The germline CDR1 and CDR2 sequences are SGHDN and FVKESK. CDR3 DNA: TGTGCCAGCAGCCCTGGACAGGGTGTTTATAATTCACCCCTCCACTTT. This gives the protein CASSPGQGVYNSPLHF.

This clonotype occurred a few times. V is TRBV6-5 and J is TRBJ1-2, with D uncertain. V was shortened by 5 bases and J by 4 bases, with 17 bases between the two germline ends. CDR1 is MNHEY, CDR2 SVGAGI, per germline. The CDR3 runs to 15 residues. CDR3 amino acids: CASSTPGSGTYGYTF. The CDR3 DNA reads TGTGCCAGCAGTACACCCGGGAGCGGAACCTATGGCTACACCTTC.

This clonotype was detected a few times. The CDR3 region is CSVEWSNTGELFF. CDR3 nucleotides: TGCAGCGTTGAATGGTCGAACACCGGGGAGCTGTTTTTT. This chain links TRBV29-1 with TRBJ2-2, with D unresolved. Germline V lookup: CDR1 SQVTM, CDR2 ANQGSEA. Trimming took 2 bases from V and 0 from J, leaving 4 bases between them. This CDR3 is built from 13 residues.

This clonotype was observed at least ten times. This chain uses TRBV13 with TRBJ1-6; D might be TRBD1 (6 bases). In germline, CDR1 is PRHDT, CDR2 FYEKMQ (reference sequence). The CDR3 consists of 16 residues. V was clipped by 5 bases and J by 3 bases, with 14 bases between them. Here the CDR3 reads CASSQGHGGYNSPLHF. The CDR3 coding sequence is TGTGCCAGCAGCCAGGGGCATGGGGGCTATAATTCACCCCTCCACTTT.

The chain joins TRBV18 to TRBJ2-7; 7 bases match TRBD1. The junction had 7 bases not matched to a gene; V was cut back by 5 bases and J by 3 bases. This CDR3 region has 14 residues. Germline V gives CDR1 KGHSH, CDR2 LQKENI. CDR3 DNA: TGTGCCAGCTCATCAACCCGGGACAGCTACGAGCAGTACTTC. Encoded protein: CASSSTRDSYEQYF.

This clonotype turned up a few times. V usage is TRBV18 and J usage is TRBJ1-1; 10 nucleotides line up with TRBD1. With V trimmed by 3 bases and J by 4 bases, 11 bases remained unmatched. Germline assignment: CDR1 KGHSH and CDR2 LQKENI. CDR3 size: 17 residues. CDR3 in amino acids: CASSPSGTGDGGTEAFF. In nucleotides, the CDR3 is TGTGCCAGCTCACCTTCCGGGACAGGGGATGGAGGCACTGAAGCTTTCTTT.

This clonotype was seen a handful of times. The rearrangement uses TRBV7-9 and TRBJ1-3; no firm D call. V was pared by 6 bases and J by 1 base, with 7 bases between. This CDR3 is 13 amino acids long. Germline V gene data show CDR1 as SEHNR and CDR2 as FQNEAQ (reference sequence). The CDR3 DNA reads as TGTGCCAGCAGTCTTACATCTGGAAACACCATATATTTT. It encodes CASSLTSGNTIYF.

The chain uses TRBV4-2 and TRBJ1-2; D is perhaps TRBD1 (5 bases). The CDR3 has 18 residues. Per the germline V gene, CDR1 is LGHNA and CDR2 is YNFKEQ. Trimming stripped 2 bases from V and 0 bases from J, with 19 bases between. The CDR3 DNA sequence: TGTGCCAGCAGCCAAATCGAACAGGCGAAGTTAGCTAACTATGGCTACACCTTC. Translating it yields CASSQIEQAKLANYGYTF.

The chain combines TRBV12-3 or TRBV12-4 with TRBJ2-7; D possibly corresponds to TRBD2 (5 bases). This CDR3 spans 13 amino acids. Trimming left V 7 bases short and J 0 bases short, with 10 bases between. This CDR3 is CASMGSSSYEQYF. In DNA form, the CDR3 reads TGTGCCAGCATGGGGAGTAGCTCCTACGAGCAGTACTTC.

This clonotype was recorded many times. The chain carries TRBV7-2 and TRBJ2-7; TRBD2 matches at 11 bases. V shed 6 bases and J 7 bases; nucleotides not matched to a gene: 5. Looked up from germline, CDR1 is SGHTA and CDR2 is FQGNSA. This CDR3 region has 13 residues. The CDR3 protein is CASSLAGGGEQYF. In DNA form, the CDR3 reads TGTGCCAGCAGTCTAGCGGGAGGAGGGGAGCAGTACTTC. The whole variable domain, filled in from reference TRBV7-2 and TRBJ2-7, reads GAGVSQSPSNKVTEKGKDVELRCDPISGHTALYWYRQSLGQGLEFLIYFQGNSAPDKSGLPSDRFSAERTGGSVSTLTIQRTQQEDSAVYLCASSLAGGGEQYFGPGTRLTVT.

This clonotype has just a few counts. The rearrangement uses TRBV6-2 or TRBV6-3 and TRBJ2-3, with D possibly TRBD2 on 5 matching bases. The CDR3 extends over 14 amino acids. Deletions cut 2 bases from V and 11 bases from J, with 17 bases between. Germline V gene lookup returns CDR1 MNHEY and CDR2 SVGEGT. The CDR3 here is CASSYGGLTPLQYF. The CDR3 bases are TGTGCCAGCAGTTACGGCGGACTGACTCCCCTGCAGTATTTT.

At least ten counts were recorded for this clonotype. The chain uses TRBV20-1 and TRBJ2-1, with a possible D match to TRBD2 (5 bases). CDR3 length equals 12 residues. Per the germline V gene, CDR1 is DFQATT and CDR2 is SNEGSKA (reference sequence). V lost 3 bases, J lost 10 bases, and 13 bases lay in between. The CDR3 DNA follows: TGCAGTGCTAGGCCGAGGGAGTACGAGCAGTTCTTC. It yields the protein CSARPREYEQFF.